This T cell receptor beta chain was sequenced during a study of blood T cell repertoires in COVID-19. The germline gives CDR1 LGHDT, CDR2 YNNKEL (reference sequence). Trimming cost V 3 bases and J 11 bases, with 13 bases left between them. CDR3 length: 12 residues. Per the study methods: Reference gene primer amplification yielded estimated nucleated cell counts. Measured with immunoSEQ multiplex PCR; TCRdb has only the in-frame clones, and not every one. The D gene and trimming were derived from the DNA, and the V and J assignments and clone size from that table. Among roughly 350,000 clones listed, 75% to 90% were seen once.

This receptor was obtained from a woman between 45 and 60 years old with COVID-19, enrolled during active disease. Sequencing input: peripheral blood. The chain carries TRBV3-1 (or the pseudogene TRBV3-2) and TRBJ1-1; D is possibly TRBD1 (5 bases). For the CDR3, the DNA is TGTGCCAGCAGCCAGCGGGGGGTTAGTGCTTTCTTT. Protein product: CASSQRGVSAFF.